This T cell receptor (beta chain) was sequenced in a study of T cell repertoires in cytomegalovirus infection. About the research overall: CMV infection together with matching HLA type was indicated by public TCR beta signatures. Study-level findings and limits: There were HLA-C-restricted CMV-specific TCR beta clonotypes dominating the ex vivo response. There were carriers of CMV plus the relevant HLA, and cumulative public TCR beta family frequency identified them.

V lost 3 bases and J lost 0; bases outside the gene matches: 3. The CDR3 covers 15 residues. Germline V gives CDR1 MNHEY, CDR2 SMNVEV (reference sequence). TCRdb passed the reads through MiXCR, listing each CDR3 protein once. Among 300,000 to 450,000 distinct CDR3 sequences listed, 18% were seen once. Remarks on this clonotype: The antigen remains unidentified.

The V gene is TRBV27, the J gene TRBJ2-3; 7 nucleotides agree with TRBD1. The origin of this receptor is a human donor in good health (CMV status not recorded). Some clones in this sample may be carry-over from other donors' samples. The specimen sequenced was PBMCs. Written as DNA, the CDR3 is TGTGCCAGCAGTTTTAGGGGGCTAAGCACAGATACGCAGTATTTT. It translates to CASSFRGLSTDTQYF.